The rows below give T cell receptor beta chains drawn from one sample of a study of T-cell reconstitution after alpha-beta-depleted transplantation in children. TCRdb fed the PCR reads into MiXCR, producing one record per CDR3 protein. The sample has about 400,000 distinct CDR3 sequences, about a fifth seen once. Sequencing was performed on PBMCs from the stem cell graft donor, taken from the stem cell graft. All receptors derive from a human donor who donated a stem cell graft to a child with acute myeloid leukemia. The CDR3 runs from the conserved cysteine through the conserved F or W. Fields, in order: J gene, clone size, V gene, D gene, CDR3 DNA, CDR3 protein. The D gene is left open where the match is weak. Where a row states a size, it is once, few, many or the class of an expanded clone; other rows omit it.

>TRBJ2-1|NA|TRBV28|NA
TGTGCCAGCAGTTTCAATTCGGGTGAGCAGTTCTTC
CASSFNSGEQFF
>TRBJ2-5|few|TRBV27|TRBD2
TGCACCAGCAGTTCTACCGCGAGGTATAGCGGGAGTCAACAAGAGACCCAGTACTTC
CTSSSTARYSGSQQETQYF
>TRBJ2-1|many|TRBV12-3/TRBV12-4|TRBD2
TGTGCCAGCAGTTTGGCGGGGGAATGGGACAATGAGCAGTTCTTC
CASSLAGEWDNEQFF
>TRBJ2-3|few|TRBV24-1|NA
TGTGCCACCAGTGATTTGCGAACAGCCCCTGGCACAGATACGCAGTATTTT
CATSDLRTAPGTDTQYF
>TRBJ2-5|many|TRBV10-3|NA
TGTGCCATCAGTGAGTCGAAGGGCCAAGAGACCCAGTACTTC
CAISESKGQETQYF
>TRBJ1-5|NA|TRBV25-1|NA
TGTGCCAGCACTGGGGGAACCCAGCCCCAGCATTTT
CASTGGTQPQHF
>TRBJ2-7|NA|TRBV28|TRBD1
TGTGCCAGCAGTCCGCACCGGGACAGGGTCCTCTACGAGCAGTACTTC
CASSPHRDRVLYEQYF
>TRBJ2-3|NA|TRBV20-1|TRBD2
TGCAGTGCTAGCCTAGCGGGAGAATCAGATACGCAGTATTTT
CSASLAGESDTQYF
>TRBJ2-5|NA|TRBV28|NA
TGTGCCAGCAGTTCACAGGGACAAGAGACCCAGTACTTC
CASSSQGQETQYF
>TRBJ2-2|NA|TRBV7-7|TRBD2
TGTGCTAGCAGCCCAACTAGCGGGGGAAACACCGGGGAGCTGTTTTTT
CASSPTSGGNTGELFF
>TRBJ2-3|NA|TRBV7-9|TRBD1
TGTGCCAGCAGCTTCCCTCGGGACAGGGGGCGCACAGATACGCAGTATTTT
CASSFPRDRGRTDTQYF
>TRBJ1-5|NA|TRBV20-1|TRBD1
TGCAGTGCTATCGGGACAGCCAATCAGCCCCAGCATTTT
CSAIGTANQPQHF
>TRBJ2-6|NA|TRBV28|NA
TGTGCCAGCAGCCGGCAGGGGTTTGGGGCCAACGTCCTGACTTTC
CASSRQGFGANVLTF
>TRBJ1-1|NA|TRBV5-1|NA
TGCGCCAGCAGCTTGGTGGCGGGAATGAACACTGAAGCTTTCTTT
CASSLVAGMNTEAFF
>TRBJ2-7|few|TRBV20-1|NA
TGCAGTGCTAAACCGGGACCGTTCTTGGAGCAGTACTTC
CSAKPGPFLEQYF
>TRBJ1-5|NA|TRBV20-1|NA
TGCTGTGCTAGTCCGACAGTCCCTAACTTGTATAGCAATCAGCCCCAGCATTTT
CCASPTVPNLYSNQPQHF